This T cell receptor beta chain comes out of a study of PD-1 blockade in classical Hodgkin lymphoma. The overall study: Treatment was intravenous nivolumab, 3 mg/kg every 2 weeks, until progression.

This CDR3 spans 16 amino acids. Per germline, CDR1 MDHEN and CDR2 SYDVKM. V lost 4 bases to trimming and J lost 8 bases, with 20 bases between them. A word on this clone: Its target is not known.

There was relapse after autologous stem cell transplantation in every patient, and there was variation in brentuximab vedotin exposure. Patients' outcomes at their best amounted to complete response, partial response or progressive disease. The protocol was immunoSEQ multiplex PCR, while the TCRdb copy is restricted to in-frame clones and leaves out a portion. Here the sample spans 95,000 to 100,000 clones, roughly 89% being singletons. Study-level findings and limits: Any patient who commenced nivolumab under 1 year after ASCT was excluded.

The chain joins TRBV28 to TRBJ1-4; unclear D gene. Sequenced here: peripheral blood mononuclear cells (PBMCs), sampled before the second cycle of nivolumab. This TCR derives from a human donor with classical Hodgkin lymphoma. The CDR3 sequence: CASSSPSGSRGEKLFF. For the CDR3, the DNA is TGTGCCAGCAGTTCTCCCTCCGGGAGCAGAGGAGAAAAACTGTTTTTT.